These 28 T cell receptor beta chains were sequenced from one sample in a study of T-cell reconstitution after alpha-beta-depleted transplantation in children. The authors prepared the TCRbeta library with unique molecular identifiers. One entry per CDR3 protein results from TCRdb running MiXCR on the PCR reads. Here the sample spans about 980,000 distinct CDR3 sequences, around 30% being singletons. The sequenced sample was PBMCs, mostly from graft donor cells, obtained 360 days after TCRalphabeta/CD19-depleted stem cell transplant. The receptors derive from a boy less than two years old who had a stem cell transplant for SCID, so the T cells may come from the graft donor.

J is TRBJ2-5 and V is TRBV5-1; D perhaps matches TRBD2 (5 bases). This CDR3 is built from 14 residues. Germline loops: CDR1 SGHRS, CDR2 YFSETQ. V gave up 2 bases and J gave up 5 bases, with 13 bases separating them. This CDR3 reads CASSFEDLGETQYF. The CDR3 DNA reads TGCGCCAGCAGCTTCGAGGACTTAGGGGAGACCCAGTACTTC.

J is TRBJ2-7 and V is TRBV6-4; 11 bases line up with TRBD2. After removal of 10 bases from V and 2 bases from J, the junction contained 10 bases not matched to a gene. CDR1 and CDR2 (germline): MRHNA, SNTAGT. The CDR3 runs 15 residues. The CDR3 bases are TGTGCCATCAGCCCTGTAGCGGGGGGGCCCTACGAGCAGTACTTC. Amino acid sequence: CAISPVAGGPYEQYF.

This clonotype was seen more than once but under ten times. The chain is built from TRBV5-6 and TRBJ1-3, with no clear D. V was trimmed by 2 bases and J by 1 base, leaving 16 bases between them. The CDR3 spans 17 residues. CDR1 and CDR2 (germline): SGHDT, YYEEEE. In DNA, the CDR3 is TGTGCCAGCAGCTTTGGAATGAACCTGGGGTCTGGAAACACCATATATTTT. This translates into CASSFGMNLGSGNTIYF.

In DNA form, the CDR3 reads TGCAGTGCTAGAGGGACTAGAATCACCGGGGAGCTGTTTTTT. It specifies CSARGTRITGELFF. This chain joins TRBV20-1 and TRBJ2-2, with 7 bases identical to TRBD2. The CDR3 has 14 residues. Trimming took 1 base from V and 4 from J; bases not matched to a gene: 3. Germline V gives CDR1 DFQATT, CDR2 SNEGSKA (reference sequence).

This clonotype was detected a few times. The V gene is TRBV6-1, the J gene TRBJ1-2; a possible D gene is TRBD1 (6 bases). V shed 5 bases and J shed 4 bases, with 11 bases lying between them. From germline, CDR1 is MNHNS and CDR2 SASEGT. CDR3 size: 13 residues. The CDR3 DNA follows: TGTGCCAGCAGTAGGGGGGACGCCTATGGCTACACCTTC. This sequence encodes CASSRGDAYGYTF.

V usage is TRBV3-1 and J usage is TRBJ2-7, with 10 positions matching TRBD1. Germline V gives CDR1 LGHDT, CDR2 YNNKEL (reference sequence). The J segment lost 2 bases and the V segment lost 2 bases, leaving 9 bases of the junction unmatched. The CDR3 is 17 amino acids. CDR3 region: CASSQWSLGTGAYEQYF. In DNA form, the CDR3 reads TGTGCCAGCAGCCAATGGTCCCTTGGGACAGGGGCCTACGAGCAGTACTTC.

The chain is built from TRBV18 and TRBJ2-2, with D possibly matching TRBD1 (6 bases). Trimming shortened V by 0 bases and J by 4 bases, and 12 bases separated the two germline ends. The CDR3 covers 16 residues. Germline V gene sequence: CDR1 KGHSH, CDR2 LQKENI. In nucleotides, the CDR3 is TGTGCCAGCTCACCACCACAGGGTAGATCCACCGGGGAGCTGTTTTTT. It codes for CASSPPQGRSTGELFF.

V usage is TRBV18 and J usage is TRBJ1-1; tentatively, D is TRBD1 (5 bases). The CDR3 extends over 13 amino acids. Germline V gives CDR1 KGHSH, CDR2 LQKENI. The ends were cut back, 4 bases at V and 2 bases at J, with 8 bases in the middle. The CDR3 DNA reads TGTGCCAGCTCACATCAGGGAAACACTGAAGCTTTCTTT. It encodes CASSHQGNTEAFF.

This clonotype was picked up a small number of times. This rearrangement joins TRBV6-2 or TRBV6-3 to TRBJ2-7; D gene ambiguous. The CDR3 length is 19 residues. The germline gives CDR1 MNHEY, CDR2 SVGEGT. Trimming took 6 bases from V and 4 from J, leaving 31 bases between them. The CDR3 loop is CASRDHPKTPIQVEYEQYF. The CDR3 coding sequence is TGTGCCAGCAGAGACCACCCGAAGACACCGATTCAAGTCGAATACGAGCAGTACTTC.

The V and J genes are TRBV4-3 and TRBJ2-1; the D call may be TRBD1 or TRBD2 (6 bases each). The CDR3 sequence is 14 residues long. Germline CDR1 and CDR2: LGHNA and YSLEER. Trimming stripped 4 bases from V and 8 bases from J, with 15 bases between. The CDR3 region has the DNA TGCGCCAGCAGCCCCGGGGGCAGTGGCGATGAGCAGTTCTTC. It encodes CASSPGGSGDEQFF.

The gene calls are TRBV7-2 and TRBJ1-6; D possibly corresponds to TRBD1 (6 bases). CDR1 SGHTA and CDR2 FQGNSA come from the germline V gene. V dropped 2 bases and J dropped 5 bases, with 10 bases sitting between them. The CDR3 totals 15 residues. The CDR3 bases are TGTGCCAGCAGCTTAACAGGGCCAAATAATTCACCCCTCCACTTT. It encodes CASSLTGPNNSPLHF.

This clonotype was recorded a few times. V and J are TRBV20-1 and TRBJ2-5, with D hard to call. Germline V gene data show CDR1 as DFQATT and CDR2 as SNEGSKA (reference sequence). The CDR3 is made up of 13 amino acids. V lost 3 bases and J lost 7, with 15 bases in between. The CDR3 DNA reads as TGCAGTGCTAGTCTCCTAGGTCGCGGGACCCAGTACTTC. This codes for CSASLLGRGTQYF.

The chain uses TRBV9 and TRBJ2-2; possibly TRBD1 or TRBD2 for D (5 bases each). The CDR3 contains 13 residues. Trimming took 7 bases from V and 7 from J, leaving 14 bases between them. CDR1 and CDR2 from the germline V gene are SGDLS and YYNGEE. For the CDR3, the DNA is TGTGCCAGCGTGAGAGGGGTGGACGGGGAGCTGTTTTTT. Protein: CASVRGVDGELFF.

The chain carries TRBV6-1 and TRBJ2-5; 7 bases match TRBD1. The CDR3 length is 16 residues. Germline V lookup: CDR1 MNHNS, CDR2 SASEGT. Germline trimming cut 6 bases from V and 7 bases from J; bases unmatched to any gene: 17. The DNA for the CDR3 is TGTGCCAGCAGCCTTCCCCCCCGGGACAGTGGTATGACCCAGTACTTC. Amino acids: CASSLPPRDSGMTQYF.

The V call is TRBV12-3 or TRBV12-4, the J call TRBJ1-6; no clear D gene. V was clipped by 8 bases and J by 7 bases, with 15 bases between them. The CDR3 spans 14 residues. The CDR3 DNA reads TGTGCCAGCGGCCATCGGGTGGGGAATTCACCCCTCCACTTT. Translated, it gives CASGHRVGNSPLHF.

This clonotype was seen once. The gene calls are TRBV6-2 or TRBV6-3 and TRBJ2-1; no reliable D call. The CDR3 spans 16 residues. With 0 bases removed from V and 4 bases from J, the gap between germline ends came to 13 bases. CDR1 is MNHEY, CDR2 SVGEGT, per germline. The CDR3 spells CASSYSLEFRYNEQFF. In DNA, the CDR3 is TGTGCCAGCAGTTACTCGCTAGAGTTCCGGTACAATGAGCAGTTCTTC.

The J gene is TRBJ2-7, the V gene TRBV28, with TRBD1 as a possible D gene (6 bases). The CDR3 spans 18 residues. From germline, CDR1 is MDHEN and CDR2 SYDVKM. The V end lost 5 bases, the J end lost 3 bases, and 26 bases lay between the germline ends. Written as DNA, the CDR3 is TGTGCCAGCAGTCAGGGCTGGACCCCGGGACACGAAAACTACGAGCAGTACTTC. It translates to CASSQGWTPGHENYEQYF.

The chain is built from TRBV9 and TRBJ2-5, with TRBD2 matching over 7 bases. V lost 2 bases, J lost 3 bases, and 4 bases stayed unmatched. Germline V gene sequence: CDR1 SGDLS, CDR2 YYNGEE. This CDR3 has 14 residues. The CDR3 nucleotides read TGTGCCAGCAGCGTGGCCAGCGGGGAAGAGACCCAGTACTTC. Translating gives CASSVASGEETQYF.

This clonotype was detected many times. Here the CDR3 reads CASSPRRGDTGELFF. The CDR3 coding sequence is TGTGCCAGCTCACCGAGAAGAGGGGACACCGGGGAGCTGTTTTTT. J is TRBJ2-2 and V is TRBV18, with D perhaps given as TRBD1 or TRBD2 (5 bases each). This CDR3 is built from 15 residues. The ends were cut back, 3 bases at V and 3 bases at J, with 11 bases in the middle. The germline V gene encodes CDR1 KGHSH and CDR2 LQKENI.

This clonotype came up a few times. V and J are TRBV5-1 and TRBJ2-1, with a tentative D call TRBD2 (5 bases). V dropped 4 bases and J dropped 12 bases, with 14 bases sitting between them. CDR1 SGHRS and CDR2 YFSETQ come from the germline V gene. This CDR3 contains 12 residues. The CDR3 sequence: CASSPDWIVQFF. In nucleotides, the CDR3 is TGCGCCAGCAGCCCGGACTGGATCGTGCAGTTCTTC.

V gene TRBV29-1 combines with J gene TRBJ1-1; 9 positions agree with TRBD1. The CDR3 is 15 amino acids. With 5 bases clipped from V and 4 bases from J, the junction kept 11 bases outside the gene matches. Germline V gives CDR1 SQVTM, CDR2 ANQGSEA. CDR3 region: CSVLNDRGGGTEAFF. The CDR3 nucleotides are TGCAGCGTTTTAAACGACAGGGGGGGTGGCACTGAAGCTTTCTTT.

This clonotype was seen ten or more times. This chain uses TRBV5-1 with TRBJ2-3, with 8 bases matching TRBD2. V shed 3 bases, J shed 5 bases, and the junction held 5 bases outside the gene matches. Germline V CDR1 and CDR2: SGHRS, YFSETQ. This CDR3 comprises 14 residues. DNA for the CDR3: TGCGCCAGCAGCTCGGGACTAGAGAGAGATACGCAGTATTTT. Its translation: CASSSGLERDTQYF. Drawing the rest from reference TRBV5-1 and TRBJ2-3, the complete variable domain is KAGVTQTPRYLIKTRGQQVTLSCSPISGHRSVSWYQQTPGQGLQFLFEYFSETQRNKGNFPGRFSGRQFSNSRSEMNVSTLELGDSALYLCASSSGLERDTQYFGPGTRLTVL.

This chain connects TRBV11-2 to TRBJ2-2; TRBD1 might be the D (6 bases). V lost 5 bases and J 2 bases, leaving 12 bases between the germline ends. Germline V lookup: CDR1 SGHAT, CDR2 FQNNGV. This CDR3 region has 15 residues. CDR3 sequence reads: CASSTRQVNTGELFF. DNA of the CDR3: TGTGCCAGCAGCACCCGACAGGTCAACACCGGGGAGCTGTTTTTT.

This clonotype was observed a handful of times. The chain employs TRBV10-3 and TRBJ1-1, with TRBD1 as a possible D gene (6 bases). Per germline, CDR1 ENHRY and CDR2 SYGVKD. V lost 9 bases, J lost 1 base, and 30 bases lay in between. CDR3 length: 19 amino acids. The CDR3 region is CAMEKPRTDPGHRNTEAFF. The CDR3 region has the DNA TGTGCCATGGAGAAACCTCGGACAGACCCGGGACATCGGAACACTGAAGCTTTCTTT.

The chain employs TRBV6-2 or TRBV6-3 and TRBJ2-7, with 7 bases identical to TRBD1. CDR1 MNHEY and CDR2 SVGEGT come from the germline V gene. Trimming at V came to 7 bases and at J to 1 base, leaving 10 bases not matched to a gene. The CDR3 extends over 15 amino acids. CDR3 sequence: CASTTGTVISYEQYF. CDR3 DNA: TGTGCCAGCACAACCGGGACAGTGATTTCCTACGAGCAGTACTTC.

This clonotype was detected a few times. CDR3 sequence: CASSSSRVSYEQYF. CDR3 coding DNA: TGTGCCAGCAGTTCGTCAAGGGTTTCCTACGAGCAGTACTTC. The chain employs TRBV12-3 or TRBV12-4 and TRBJ2-7, with no clear D. V was clipped by 4 bases and J by 1 base, with 11 bases between them. This CDR3 contains 14 residues.

The rearrangement joins TRBV20-1 to TRBJ2-3; 10 bases are a match to TRBD2. Trimming at V came to 5 bases and at J to 7 bases, leaving 6 bases not matched to a gene. CDR1 and CDR2 (germline): DFQATT, SNEGSKA (reference sequence). CDR3 length equals 13 residues. As DNA, the CDR3 is TGCAGTGCTTCAGCGGGGGGGCTCTATACGCAGTATTTT. This sequence encodes CSASAGGLYTQYF.

This clonotype appeared a few times. The chain carries TRBV24-1 and TRBJ2-1; tentatively, D is TRBD1 (5 bases). This CDR3 has 16 amino acids. The V gene's germline CDR1 is KGHDR and CDR2 SFDVKD. The V end was cut by 3 bases, the J end by 0 bases, with 11 bases between. For the CDR3, the DNA is TGTGCCACCAGTGATCGCGACAGCCGCTCCTACAATGAGCAGTTCTTC. Translated, it gives CATSDRDSRSYNEQFF.